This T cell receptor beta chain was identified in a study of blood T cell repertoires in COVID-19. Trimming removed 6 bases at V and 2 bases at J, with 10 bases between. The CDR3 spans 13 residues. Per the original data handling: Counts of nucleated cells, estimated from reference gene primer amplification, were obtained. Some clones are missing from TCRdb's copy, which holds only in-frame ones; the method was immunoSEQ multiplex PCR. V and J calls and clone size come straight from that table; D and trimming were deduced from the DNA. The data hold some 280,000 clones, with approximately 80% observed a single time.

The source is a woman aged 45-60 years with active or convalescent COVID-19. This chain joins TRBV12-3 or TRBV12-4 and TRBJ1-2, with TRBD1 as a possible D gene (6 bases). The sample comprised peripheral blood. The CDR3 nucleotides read TGTGCCAGCAGCCGCGACAGGAACTATGGCTACACCTTC. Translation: CASSRDRNYGYTF.